The 9 T cell receptor beta chains listed next were all sequenced from one sample in a study of blood T cell repertoires in COVID-19. Assay used: immunoSEQ multiplex PCR; TCRdb lists only in-frame clones, some missing. The data hold roughly 200,000 clones, with 75% to 90% observed a single time. The sequencing sample was made of peripheral blood. The receptors here all came from a woman aged 55-75 years with acute or convalescent COVID-19.

The chain recombines TRBV28 with TRBJ2-3; TRBD2 matches 11 bases. This CDR3 has 16 residues. The V segment lost 5 bases and the J segment 6 bases; nucleotides outside the gene matches: 10. Germline CDR1 is MDHEN and CDR2 is SYDVKM. CDR3 DNA sequence: TGTGCCAGCAGTCCCCTCAGACTAGCGGGATTGGATACGCAGTATTTT. Protein: CASSPLRLAGLDTQYF.

This chain joins TRBV11-3 and TRBJ2-1, with 11 positions matching TRBD2. CDR1 and CDR2 from the germline V gene are SGHNT and YENEEA. The CDR3 consists of 16 residues. V shed 6 bases, J shed 6 bases, and the junction held 10 bases outside the gene matches. For the CDR3, the DNA is TGTGCCAGCAGTTTAACACTAGCGGGAGTTCCCAATGAGCAGTTCTTC. Translated: CASSLTLAGVPNEQFF. The full variable domain, completed using reference TRBV11-3 and TRBJ2-1, is EAGVVQSPRYKIIEKKQPVAFWCNPISGHNTLYWYLQNLGQGPELLIRYENEEAVDDSQLPKDRFSAERLKGVDSTLKIQPAELGDSAVYLCASSLTLAGVPNEQFFGPGTRLTVL.

The rearrangement joins TRBV12-2 to TRBJ2-7; the table calls TRBD1, which could not be checked here. TRBV12-2 is tagged as a pseudogene. This CDR3 has 15 amino acids. The CDR3 here is CASERRDRASYEQYV. In nucleotides, the CDR3 is TGTGCAAGTGAACGCCGGGACAGGGCCTCCTACGAGCAGTACGTC.

The chain is built from TRBV7-9 and TRBJ1-2; TRBD1 aligns across 7 bases. CDR1 SEHNR and CDR2 FQNEAQ come from the germline V gene (reference sequence). This CDR3 region has 14 residues. Unmatched junction bases numbered 7, after V lost 2 bases and J lost 7 bases. The CDR3 nucleotides are TGTGCCAGCAGCTTACCGCTGACAGGGTTTGGCTACACCTTC. This translates into CASSLPLTGFGYTF.

The chain is built from TRBV3-1 (or the pseudogene TRBV3-2) and TRBJ1-1, with D possibly TRBD1 on 5 matching bases. This CDR3 has 14 residues. Deletions cut 6 bases from V and 1 base from J, with 12 bases between. Per the germline V gene, CDR1 is LGHDT and CDR2 is YNNKEL (reference sequence). CDR3 in amino acids: CASRLLTENTEAFF. Written as DNA, the CDR3 is TGTGCCAGCAGGCTTCTGACAGAGAACACTGAAGCTTTCTTT.

This chain joins TRBV3-1 (or the pseudogene TRBV3-2) and TRBJ2-5; 7 positions match TRBD2. With 4 bases clipped from V and 5 bases from J, the junction kept 10 bases outside the gene matches. From germline, CDR1 is LGHDT and CDR2 YNNKEL (reference sequence). CDR3 length: 15 amino acids. The CDR3 coding sequence is TGTGCCAGCAGCCTCCCCTGGACCGGGAGGGAGACCCAGTACTTC. Its translation: CASSLPWTGRETQYF.

This clone was seen more than once but under ten times. J is TRBJ1-1 and V is TRBV2; 7 nucleotides match TRBD1. This CDR3 is built from 15 residues. V gave up 2 bases and J gave up 4 bases; unmatched junction bases: 7. CDR1 SNHLY and CDR2 FYNNEI come from the germline V gene. This CDR3 reads CASSERGAGGTEAFF. CDR3 bases: TGTGCCAGCAGTGAAAGGGGGGCAGGGGGCACTGAAGCTTTCTTT.

This clone was seen just once. Here the CDR3 DNA reads TGTGCCAGCAGCCCCTTCCGCGGGATAAACACTGAAGCTTTCTTT. Translating gives CASSPFRGINTEAFF. The chain links TRBV13 to TRBJ1-1, with D hard to call. There are 15 residues in the CDR3. Trimming left V 5 bases short and J 2 bases short, with 15 bases between. Germline assignment: CDR1 PRHDT and CDR2 FYEKMQ (reference sequence).

This clone occurred once. The CDR3 DNA follows: TGTGCCAGCAGAGGCGGGGGGGCTTATGGCTACACCTTC. Amino acids: CASRGGGAYGYTF. This rearrangement joins TRBV6-6 to TRBJ1-2; D possibly corresponds to TRBD1 (6 bases). The V and J ends lost 6 bases and 5 bases respectively, with 13 bases between them. The CDR3 is 13 amino acids. Germline CDR1 reads MNHNY; CDR2 reads SVGAGI (reference sequence).